This record covers a single TCR beta chain. The target antigen is unknown. This specimen belongs to a study of cytomegalovirus exposure and HLA in healthy donors. Study at large: The roughly 120 validation repertoires and the roughly 700 first-cohort repertoires shared a platform, a later analysis reported. Broader study findings: Reportedly, cytomegalovirus status was diagnosed with high sensitivity and specificity. In vitro work confirmed that three CMV-associated chains recognize CMV antigens.

CDR3 length equals 14 residues. Germline loops: CDR1 MNHNY, CDR2 SVGAGI (reference sequence). The ends lost 5 bases at V and 0 bases at J; junction bases unmatched: 3. Profiling relied on immunoSEQ multiplex PCR, and the TCRdb table lists in-frame clones only, not all of them. The sample has 150,000 to 200,000 clones, less than 85% seen once. The validation cohort, a group of around 130 subjects, included the donors and was separate from the roughly 600-subject first cohort. This TCR derives from a man between 18 and 35 years old in good health and CMV-seropositive. The source material was PBMCs. The rearrangement links TRBV6-6 to TRBJ1-2, with 7 bases identical to TRBD1. The CDR3 protein is CASSPGGSNYGYTF. The CDR3 region has the DNA TGTGCCAGCAGTCCAGGGGGGTCTAACTATGGCTACACCTTC.